The present TCR beta chain was sequenced within a study of CD8 T cells in Susac syndrome. In the study overall: At blood draw, Susac syndrome patients were therapy-naive, on corticosteroids, or on intravenous immunoglobulin alone.

The CDR3 loop spans 17 amino acids. Between the trimmed V and J ends, which lost 5 bases and 1 base, there was a span of 20 bases. Germline V CDR1 and CDR2: SGHVS, FQNEAQ. A quantity of about 0.5 to 1 ug RNA underwent reverse transcription using random hexamers. TCRdb fed the immunoSEQ multiplex PCR reads into MiXCR, producing one record per CDR3 protein. The sample holds over 100,000 distinct CDR3 sequences; around 94% are singletons and the top ten take 0.28%. The chain employs TRBV7-8 and TRBJ1-1, with D perhaps matching TRBD1 (5 bases). This receptor was identified in a human donor with Susac syndrome. The sequenced material came from CD8+ T cells from PBMCs. The CDR3 region has the DNA TGTGCCAGCAGCGACCGGAGGGACCACGTAAAGAACACTGAAGCTTTCTTT. Translation: CASSDRRDHVKNTEAFF.